This entry lists 10 T cell receptor beta chains sequenced from one sample in a study of blood T cell repertoires in COVID-19. Only in-frame clones appear in the TCRdb table, and some are missing; sequencing was by immunoSEQ multiplex PCR. The sample consists of 110,000 to 150,000 clones, roughly 82% of them appearing once. Sequenced sample: peripheral blood. These receptors came from a man in his 60s with active or convalescent COVID-19.

The V call is TRBV7-8, the J call TRBJ1-2, with TRBD1 identical over 8 bases. The CDR3 is 13 amino acids. The V segment lost 11 bases and the J segment 8 bases; nucleotides outside the gene matches: 13. Germline V gene data show CDR1 as SGHVS and CDR2 as FQNEAQ. Written as DNA, the CDR3 is TGTGCCTCTCATCCTGCGACAGGGGAAGGCTACACCTTC. Translated: CASHPATGEGYTF. Based on the CDR3 plus reference TRBV7-8 and TRBJ1-2, the full variable domain is GAGVSQSPRYKVAKRGQDVALRCDPISGHVSLFWYQQALGQGPEFLTYFQNEAQLDKSGLPSDRFFAERPEGSVSTLKIQRTQQEDSAVYLCASHPATGEGYTFGSGTRLTVV.

This sequence joins TRBV3-1 (or the pseudogene TRBV3-2) and TRBJ1-1, with 8 bases fitting TRBD1. The trim removed 1 base at V and 3 bases at J, leaving 1 base unmatched. This CDR3 has 14 residues. Germline CDR1 is LGHDT and CDR2 is YNNKEL (reference sequence). The CDR3 DNA is TGTGCCAGCAGCCAAGCAGGGGGCTACACTGAAGCTTTCTTT. Protein product: CASSQAGGYTEAFF.

This chain uses TRBV5-4 with TRBJ1-1; a possible D gene is TRBD1 (5 bases). Germline lookup yields CDR1 SGHNT and CDR2 YYREEE (reference sequence). Trimming took off 4 bases at V and 4 bases at J, with 11 bases between the two ends. The CDR3 is 13 residues long. Here the CDR3 DNA reads TGTGCCAGCAGCCCCTTCCAGGGCACTGAAGCTTTCTTT. As protein: CASSPFQGTEAFF.

This clone was picked up one time. The chain uses TRBV18 and TRBJ1-5; D is undetermined. Per the germline V gene, CDR1 is KGHSH and CDR2 is LQKENI. V was pared by 1 base and J by 4 bases, with 11 bases between. CDR3 length: 15 residues. The CDR3 DNA sequence: TGTGCCAGCTCACCACGGCGGGCGGAAAATCAGCCCCAGCATTTT. This sequence encodes CASSPRRAENQPQHF.

The chain carries TRBV6-1 and TRBJ1-2; D may be TRBD1 (6 bases). V was cut by 3 bases and J by 8 bases, with 13 bases left in between. Per germline, CDR1 MNHNS and CDR2 SASEGT. This CDR3 has 13 residues. CDR3 region: CASSERGAWGYTF. CDR3 nucleotides: TGTGCCAGCAGTGAGCGGGGGGCATGGGGCTACACCTTC.

The rearrangement joins TRBV4-1 to TRBJ1-5; D is ambiguous. The germline CDR1 and CDR2 sequences are MGHRA and YSYEKL. Trimming removed 1 base from V and 6 bases from J, with 13 bases in between. This CDR3 is built from 15 residues. The CDR3 sequence: CASSQVGGVSQPQHF. The CDR3 region has the DNA TGCGCCAGCAGCCAAGTAGGCGGGGTGAGTCAGCCCCAGCATTTT.

The chain employs TRBV19 and TRBJ2-1; D might be TRBD1 (6 bases). Trimming left V 3 bases short and J 5 bases short, with 8 bases between. The length of the CDR3 is 13 residues. The germline CDR1 and CDR2 sequences are LNHDA and SQIVND (reference sequence). The CDR3 nucleotides read TGTGCCAGTAGTATGGACAGAAACAATGAGCAGTTCTTC. It is translated as CASSMDRNNEQFF.

The V gene is TRBV5-1, the J gene TRBJ1-1; D unclear. The V end lost 0 bases, the J end lost 4 bases, and 13 bases lay between the germline ends. The CDR3 consists of 15 residues. Germline CDR1 and CDR2: SGHRS and YFSETQ. The CDR3 sequence: CASSLALERGTEAFF. The DNA of the CDR3 is TGCGCCAGCAGCTTGGCTTTGGAACGCGGCACTGAAGCTTTCTTT.

In its sample, this clone was seen a few times. The V and J genes are TRBV12-3 or TRBV12-4 and TRBJ1-2, with D unclear. V shed 5 bases and J shed 8 bases, with 15 bases lying between them. This CDR3 comprises 13 residues. CDR3 nucleotide sequence: TGTGCCAGCAGTCAATCGGGGAAGAGGGGCTACACCTTC. This gives the protein CASSQSGKRGYTF.

The rearrangement links TRBV11-3 to TRBJ2-7; 8 bases match TRBD1. Per the germline V gene, CDR1 is SGHNT and CDR2 is YENEEA. Trimming removed 3 bases from V and 6 bases from J; junction bases left unmatched: 10. This CDR3 comprises 15 residues. The CDR3: CASSFPGQGNREQYF. The CDR3 DNA is TGTGCCAGCAGCTTCCCCGGACAGGGAAATCGCGAGCAGTACTTC. Filled out from reference TRBV11-3 and TRBJ2-7, the complete variable domain reads EAGVVQSPRYKIIEKKQPVAFWCNPISGHNTLYWYLQNLGQGPELLIRYENEEAVDDSQLPKDRFSAERLKGVDSTLKIQPAELGDSAVYLCASSFPGQGNREQYFGPGTRLTVT.